This TCR beta chain was identified during a study of blood T cells in healthy people across ages. Through a sample-barcoded 5' primer and a J-beta primer mix, a second PCR was run for about 6 to 11 cycles. TCRdb reprocessed the 5' RACE reads via MiXCR and lists one record per CDR3 protein. The sample has hundreds of thousands of distinct CDR3 sequences; 20% to 25% are singletons. The CDR3 has 15 residues. Germline assignment: CDR1 SGHRS and CDR2 YFSETQ. This same sample was also taken into another study, of T cells of mothers and their children. That study adds: It was observed that no persistent microchimeric T cell clones could be detected.

This TCR was recovered from a boy aged 10-17 years in good health. V usage is TRBV5-1 and J usage is TRBJ2-5; D is ambiguous. The closer fit of TRBJ2-7 to the DNA end suggests the J call may be wrong. Sequences were obtained from blood. CDR3 coding DNA: TGCGCCAGCAGCTTGAGTACCTCGAGCTCCTACGAGCAGTACTTC. Amino acid sequence: CASSLSTSSSYEQYF.